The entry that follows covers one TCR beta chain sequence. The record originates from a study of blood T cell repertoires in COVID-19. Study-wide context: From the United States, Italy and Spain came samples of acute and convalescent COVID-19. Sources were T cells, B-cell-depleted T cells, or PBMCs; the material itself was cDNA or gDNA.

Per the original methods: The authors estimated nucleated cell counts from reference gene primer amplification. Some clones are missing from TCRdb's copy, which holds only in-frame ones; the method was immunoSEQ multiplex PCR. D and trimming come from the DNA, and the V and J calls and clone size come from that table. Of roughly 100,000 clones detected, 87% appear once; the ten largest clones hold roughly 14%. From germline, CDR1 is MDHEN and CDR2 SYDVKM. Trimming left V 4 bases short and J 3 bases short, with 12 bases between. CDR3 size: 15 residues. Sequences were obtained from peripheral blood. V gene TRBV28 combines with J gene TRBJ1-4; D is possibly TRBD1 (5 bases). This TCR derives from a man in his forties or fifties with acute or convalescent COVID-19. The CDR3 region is CASSSLDNSNEKLFF. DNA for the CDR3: TGTGCCAGCAGTTCGCTGGACAACTCTAATGAAAAACTGTTTTTT.